The present T cell receptor beta chain was sequenced within a study of shared clonotypes between healthy human individuals. Profiling relied on immunoSEQ multiplex PCR, and the TCRdb table lists in-frame clones only, not all of them. The table records over 1.5 million clones, under 99% of them present only once. The sample taken for sequencing was naive CD4+ T cells sorted from blood. The subset denotes: CD45RA+ positively selected. This receptor was identified in a man aged 25 to 40 in good health.

In DNA, the CDR3 is TGCGCCAGCAGCCAAGAACGGGAAGCCTTTACAGATACGCAGTATTTT. Its translation is CASSQEREAFTDTQYF. The V and J genes are TRBV4-3 and TRBJ2-3; tentative D call: TRBD2 (5 bases). The CDR3 spans 16 residues. V lost 0 bases and J 3 bases, leaving 13 bases between the germline ends. Germline-derived CDR1 and CDR2 are LGHNA and YSLEER.